This T cell receptor beta chain was sequenced in a study of PD-L1 blockade in urothelial cancer. At the level of the study: Anywhere from 0 to 3 prior chemotherapy regimens had been received by patients. T cells were recovered from blood samples at a median of roughly 150,000. The study, taken as a whole, reports: Below-median blood TCR clonality before treatment forecast better survival.

Trimming removed 1 base from V and 1 base from J, with 4 bases in between. This CDR3 is built from 13 residues. The germline V gene has CDR1 SGHVS and CDR2 FQNEAQ. Each patient presented with locally advanced or metastatic urothelial carcinoma. Points on this clone: The antigen is not known.

Here immunoSEQ multiplex PCR was the method, and the copy in TCRdb shows in-frame clones only, minus some. The table shows around 56,000 clones, with 86% occurring only once. The chain has TRBV7-8 and TRBJ1-1; D is unresolved. This sequence originates from a middle-aged man with urothelial cancer. Specimen: PBMCs, collected around atezolizumab (anti-PD-L1) treatment. The CDR3: CASSLGQNTEAFF. CDR3 DNA sequence: TGTGCCAGCAGCTTAGGACAGAACACTGAAGCTTTCTTT.